The clone carrying this T cell receptor (beta chain) occurred a few times. Its specificity is unknown. CDR3 length: 14 residues. J was trimmed by 8 bases and V by 5 bases; bases with no gene match: 8. CDR1 and CDR2 from the germline V gene are MDHEN and SYDVKM. TCRdb recomputed calls from the 5' RACE reads with MiXCR, one row per CDR3 protein. The sample holds 1.5 million to 2 million distinct CDR3 sequences, around 33% seen once. The data were taken from a study of identical twins. Study-level findings and limits: Beta clonotypes that were abundant in cord blood contained fewer insertions, a pattern absent from memory repertoires. Within beta out-of-frame sequences, the excess sharing observed between twins was weaker. It was out-of-frame TCR alpha sharing in monozygotic twins that models underestimated.

The sequencing sample was made of cord blood. This receptor was identified in a newborn girl in good health. The rearrangement joins TRBV28 to TRBJ1-2; 10 positions match TRBD1. DNA for the CDR3: TGTGCCAGCAGTCCTTTGACAGGGGGCGGGGGCTACACCTTC. Encoded protein: CASSPLTGGGGYTF.